These T cell receptor beta chains were read from a single sample in a study of T-cell memory formation after mild COVID-19. TCRdb passed the 5' RACE reads through MiXCR, listing each CDR3 protein once. The data contain under 550,000 distinct CDR3 sequences, 18% of them singletons. Sequencing was carried out using PBMCs or a T cell subset sorted from them (not recorded which). The receptor set was obtained from an adult woman who had mild COVID-19 (a few samples of this study predate the infection). Cell type and time point are not known. The CDR3 runs from the conserved cysteine through the conserved F or W. Fields, in order: J gene, clone size, V gene, CDR3 length, D gene, CDR3 protein, CDR3 DNA. A D gene is named only where the DNA matches it firmly. Clone size is not always given. Where it is, it says once, few, many or a class for expanded clones.

j_call: TRBJ2-7
clone_size: NA
v_call: TRBV7-9
cdr3_length: 16
d_call: TRBD2
cdr3_aa: CASSGPSGTRTSEQYF
cdr3_nt: TGTGCCAGCAGCGGCCCCTCCGGGACTAGAACTTCCGAGCAGTACTTC

j_call: TRBJ2-3
clone_size: few
v_call: TRBV10-3
cdr3_length: 13
d_call: TRBD2
cdr3_aa: CAISERGPDTQYF
cdr3_nt: TGTGCCATTTCGGAGCGGGGGCCAGATACGCAGTATTTT

j_call: TRBJ2-7
clone_size: NA
v_call: TRBV5-5
cdr3_length: 16
d_call: TRBD2
cdr3_aa: CASSLTGTSGGYEQYF
cdr3_nt: TGTGCCAGCAGCTTGACGGGGACTAGCGGAGGCTACGAGCAGTACTTC

j_call: TRBJ1-2
clone_size: few
v_call: TRBV20-1
cdr3_length: 12
d_call: NA
cdr3_aa: CSARDRGNGYTF
cdr3_nt: TGCAGTGCTAGAGATCGGGGGAACGGCTACACCTTC

j_call: TRBJ2-4
clone_size: NA
v_call: TRBV21-1
cdr3_length: 14
d_call: NA
cdr3_aa: CASSKGEAKNIQYF
cdr3_nt: TGTGCCAGCAGCAAAGGGGAAGCCAAAAACATTCAGTACTTC

j_call: TRBJ2-2
clone_size: few
v_call: TRBV5-1
cdr3_length: 14
d_call: NA
cdr3_aa: CASSLLTETGELFF
cdr3_nt: TGCGCCAGCAGCTTACTTACCGAGACCGGGGAGCTGTTTTTT

j_call: TRBJ1-1
clone_size: few
v_call: TRBV6-5
cdr3_length: 15
d_call: NA
cdr3_aa: CASSYPSVGGTEAFF
cdr3_nt: TGTGCCAGCAGTTACCCGTCTGTGGGGGGGACTGAAGCTTTCTTT

j_call: TRBJ2-5
clone_size: few
v_call: TRBV5-1
cdr3_length: 14
d_call: NA
cdr3_aa: CASSPERQGGTQYF
cdr3_nt: TGCGCCAGCAGCCCGGAGAGACAGGGAGGGACCCAGTACTTC

j_call: TRBJ2-1
clone_size: NA
v_call: TRBV12-3/TRBV12-4
cdr3_length: 14
d_call: TRBD1
cdr3_aa: CASSLAGTGGEQFF
cdr3_nt: TGTGCCAGCAGTTTAGCCGGGACAGGGGGCGAGCAGTTCTTC

j_call: TRBJ1-1
clone_size: NA
v_call: TRBV19
cdr3_length: 15
d_call: NA
cdr3_aa: CASSNQGLMNTEAFF
cdr3_nt: TGTGCCAGTAGTAACCAAGGGCTGATGAACACTGAAGCTTTCTTT

j_call: TRBJ1-1
clone_size: NA
v_call: TRBV20-1
cdr3_length: 12
d_call: NA
cdr3_aa: CSAKAMNTEAFF
cdr3_nt: TGCAGTGCTAAGGCCATGAACACTGAAGCTTTCTTT

j_call: TRBJ1-1
clone_size: few
v_call: TRBV5-1
cdr3_length: 15
d_call: NA
cdr3_aa: CASSLAGGSGTEAFF
cdr3_nt: TGCGCCAGCAGCTTGGCCGGGGGCTCCGGCACTGAAGCTTTCTTT

j_call: TRBJ2-5
clone_size: few
v_call: TRBV5-5
cdr3_length: 17
d_call: NA
cdr3_aa: CASSLVGHPTTQETQYF
cdr3_nt: TGTGCCAGCAGCTTAGTTGGACACCCAACTACTCAAGAGACCCAGTACTTC

j_call: TRBJ2-3
clone_size: NA
v_call: TRBV9
cdr3_length: 14
d_call: NA
cdr3_aa: CASSVRQSTDTQYF
cdr3_nt: TGTGCCAGCAGCGTTAGACAGAGCACAGATACGCAGTATTTT

j_call: TRBJ2-1
clone_size: NA
v_call: TRBV29-1
cdr3_length: 15
d_call: NA
cdr3_aa: CSVPTTGEDYNEQFF
cdr3_nt: TGCAGCGTCCCGACTACCGGGGAGGACTATAATGAGCAGTTCTTC

j_call: TRBJ2-6
clone_size: NA
v_call: TRBV6-5
cdr3_length: 16
d_call: NA
cdr3_aa: CASSYEIPTRANVLTF
cdr3_nt: TGTGCCAGCAGTTACGAGATTCCCACCCGGGCCAACGTCCTGACTTTC

j_call: TRBJ2-3
clone_size: NA
v_call: TRBV29-1
cdr3_length: 17
d_call: NA
cdr3_aa: CSAVRASIRPGTDTQYF
cdr3_nt: TGCAGCGCCGTTCGGGCTAGCATTCGCCCGGGGACAGATACGCAGTATTTT

j_call: TRBJ1-1
clone_size: once
v_call: TRBV12-3/TRBV12-4
cdr3_length: 14
d_call: NA
cdr3_aa: CASSFWGRDTEAFF
cdr3_nt: TGTGCCAGCAGTTTTTGGGGAAGAGACACTGAAGCTTTCTTT

j_call: TRBJ1-5
clone_size: few
v_call: TRBV5-1
cdr3_length: 16
d_call: TRBD1
cdr3_aa: CASSWDSPYSNQPQHF
cdr3_nt: TGCGCCAGCAGCTGGGACAGTCCCTATAGCAATCAGCCCCAGCATTTT

j_call: TRBJ2-2
clone_size: NA
v_call: TRBV11-2
cdr3_length: 17
d_call: NA
cdr3_aa: CASSPPGGVRNTGELFF
cdr3_nt: TGTGCCAGCAGCCCTCCGGGCGGAGTGAGGAACACCGGGGAGCTGTTTTTT

j_call: TRBJ1-1
clone_size: NA
v_call: TRBV27
cdr3_length: 16
d_call: NA
cdr3_aa: CASSSGFGTRKPRAFF
cdr3_nt: TGTGCCAGCAGTTCAGGATTCGGGACCCGTAAACCGAGGGCTTTCTTT

j_call: TRBJ2-5
clone_size: NA
v_call: TRBV9
cdr3_length: 13
d_call: NA
cdr3_aa: CASSVGGRETQYF
cdr3_nt: TGTGCCAGCAGCGTCGGTGGGAGAGAGACCCAGTACTTC

j_call: TRBJ2-7
clone_size: few
v_call: TRBV20-1
cdr3_length: 13
d_call: TRBD2
cdr3_aa: CSAIGTSGVEQYF
cdr3_nt: TGCAGTGCCATCGGGACTAGCGGGGTCGAGCAGTACTTC

j_call: TRBJ2-5
clone_size: few
v_call: TRBV18
cdr3_length: 13
d_call: NA
cdr3_aa: CASSRTEEETQYF
cdr3_nt: TGTGCCAGCTCGCGAACTGAGGAAGAGACCCAGTACTTC

j_call: TRBJ2-3
clone_size: few
v_call: TRBV12-3/TRBV12-4
cdr3_length: 17
d_call: TRBD1
cdr3_aa: CASSSAGQGDSTDTQYF
cdr3_nt: TGTGCCAGCAGTTCAGCGGGACAGGGGGATAGCACAGATACGCAGTATTTT

j_call: TRBJ2-7
clone_size: NA
v_call: TRBV4-1
cdr3_length: 13
d_call: NA
cdr3_aa: CASSLGGEYEQYF
cdr3_nt: TGCGCCAGCAGTCTCGGTGGGGAGTACGAGCAGTACTTC

j_call: TRBJ2-7
clone_size: NA
v_call: TRBV29-1
cdr3_length: 13
d_call: TRBD1
cdr3_aa: CSVEGTVAYEQYF
cdr3_nt: TGCAGCGTTGAGGGGACAGTGGCCTACGAGCAGTACTTC

j_call: TRBJ1-6
clone_size: few
v_call: TRBV5-6
cdr3_length: 16
d_call: NA
cdr3_aa: CASSLRGGGPNSPLHF
cdr3_nt: TGTGCCAGCAGCCTACGTGGAGGCGGGCCAAATTCACCCCTCCACTTT

j_call: TRBJ1-2
clone_size: NA
v_call: TRBV29-1
cdr3_length: 9
d_call: NA
cdr3_aa: CSAYRPNTF
cdr3_nt: TGCAGCGCCTACAGACCTAACACCTTC

j_call: TRBJ1-2
clone_size: NA
v_call: TRBV7-9
cdr3_length: 16
d_call: TRBD1
cdr3_aa: CASSLEWDRGSYGYTF
cdr3_nt: TGTGCCAGCAGCTTAGAGTGGGACAGGGGGAGTTATGGCTACACCTTC

j_call: TRBJ1-6
clone_size: few
v_call: TRBV5-5
cdr3_length: 13
d_call: NA
cdr3_aa: CASSLGLGSPLHF
cdr3_nt: TGTGCCAGCAGCTTGGGTCTGGGTTCACCCCTCCACTTT

j_call: TRBJ2-3
clone_size: few
v_call: TRBV5-1
cdr3_length: 15
d_call: TRBD1
cdr3_aa: CASSLAQGATDTQYF
cdr3_nt: TGCGCCAGCAGCTTGGCCCAGGGGGCCACAGATACGCAGTATTTT

j_call: TRBJ1-2
clone_size: many
v_call: TRBV10-3
cdr3_length: 17
d_call: TRBD1
cdr3_aa: CAISDLEGTGGGYGYTF
cdr3_nt: TGTGCCATCAGTGATCTGGAGGGGACAGGGGGCGGCTATGGCTACACCTTC

j_call: TRBJ1-1
clone_size: NA
v_call: TRBV29-1
cdr3_length: 14
d_call: NA
cdr3_aa: CSVLPLGRSTEAFF
cdr3_nt: TGCAGCGTACTTCCTCTTGGGAGGAGCACTGAAGCTTTCTTT

j_call: TRBJ2-7
clone_size: NA
v_call: TRBV27
cdr3_length: 15
d_call: NA
cdr3_aa: CASSNTPDSSYEQYF
cdr3_nt: TGTGCCAGCAGTAATACACCGGACAGTTCCTACGAGCAGTACTTC

j_call: TRBJ1-5
clone_size: many
v_call: TRBV5-4
cdr3_length: 13
d_call: NA
cdr3_aa: CASSFGSNQPQHF
cdr3_nt: TGTGCCAGCAGCTTCGGGAGCAATCAGCCCCAGCATTTT

j_call: TRBJ2-7
clone_size: few
v_call: TRBV7-6
cdr3_length: 15
d_call: TRBD1
cdr3_aa: CASSLEATGAHEQYF
cdr3_nt: TGTGCCAGCAGCTTAGAAGCTACAGGGGCCCACGAGCAGTACTTC

j_call: TRBJ1-1
clone_size: few
v_call: TRBV7-6
cdr3_length: 13
d_call: TRBD1
cdr3_aa: CASSGYRGAEAFF
cdr3_nt: TGTGCCAGCAGCGGTTACAGGGGCGCTGAAGCTTTCTTT

j_call: TRBJ2-1
clone_size: few
v_call: TRBV20-1
cdr3_length: 14
d_call: NA
cdr3_aa: CSARGSTPANEQFF
cdr3_nt: TGCAGTGCTAGAGGTAGCACCCCGGCCAATGAGCAGTTCTTC

j_call: TRBJ2-1
clone_size: NA
v_call: TRBV12-3/TRBV12-4
cdr3_length: 17
d_call: TRBD2
cdr3_aa: CASSARTSGGIKMEQFF
cdr3_nt: TGTGCCAGCAGTGCGAGGACTAGCGGGGGGATTAAAATGGAGCAGTTCTTC

j_call: TRBJ2-3
clone_size: many
v_call: TRBV24-1
cdr3_length: 13
d_call: NA
cdr3_aa: CATSELFGDTQYF
cdr3_nt: TGTGCCACCAGTGAGCTCTTTGGAGATACGCAGTATTTT

j_call: TRBJ1-1
clone_size: NA
v_call: TRBV5-1
cdr3_length: 15
d_call: NA
cdr3_aa: CASSFRDYTNTEAFF
cdr3_nt: TGCGCCAGCAGCTTCCGGGACTATACGAACACTGAAGCTTTCTTT

j_call: TRBJ1-2
clone_size: NA
v_call: TRBV15
cdr3_length: 12
d_call: NA
cdr3_aa: CALDGASYGYTF
cdr3_nt: TGTGCCTTGGATGGGGCCTCCTATGGCTACACCTTC

j_call: TRBJ2-5
clone_size: NA
v_call: TRBV29-1
cdr3_length: 14
d_call: TRBD1
cdr3_aa: CSVQATGGQETQYF
cdr3_nt: TGCAGCGTCCAAGCGACAGGGGGACAAGAGACCCAGTACTTC

j_call: TRBJ2-7
clone_size: NA
v_call: TRBV27
cdr3_length: 14
d_call: NA
cdr3_aa: CASSRGGGFSEQYF
cdr3_nt: TGTGCCAGCAGTCGTGGAGGGGGGTTTTCCGAGCAGTACTTC

j_call: TRBJ1-5
clone_size: many
v_call: TRBV20-1
cdr3_length: 16
d_call: NA
cdr3_aa: CSANAAGHYSNQPQHF
cdr3_nt: TGCAGTGCTAACGCAGCGGGACACTATAGCAATCAGCCCCAGCATTTT

j_call: TRBJ2-7
clone_size: NA
v_call: TRBV27
cdr3_length: 14
d_call: TRBD1
cdr3_aa: CASSLEQGHYEQYF
cdr3_nt: TGTGCCAGCAGTCTAGAACAGGGGCACTACGAGCAGTACTTC

j_call: TRBJ1-5
clone_size: few
v_call: TRBV23-1
cdr3_length: 12
d_call: NA
cdr3_aa: CAQRQTCQPQHF
cdr3_nt: TGCGCCCAGCGACAGACTTGTCAGCCCCAGCATTTT

j_call: TRBJ2-1
clone_size: NA
v_call: TRBV6-6
cdr3_length: 17
d_call: TRBD2
cdr3_aa: CARSRGLAGGPDNEQFF
cdr3_nt: TGTGCCAGAAGCCGCGGACTAGCGGGAGGGCCGGACAATGAGCAGTTCTTC

j_call: TRBJ1-1
clone_size: NA
v_call: TRBV7-8
cdr3_length: 14
d_call: TRBD1
cdr3_aa: CASSKGQWNTEAFF
cdr3_nt: TGTGCCAGCAGCAAGGGACAGTGGAACACTGAAGCTTTCTTT

j_call: TRBJ2-7
clone_size: NA
v_call: TRBV30
cdr3_length: 13
d_call: NA
cdr3_aa: CAWSSDSAYEQYF
cdr3_nt: TGTGCCTGGAGTTCCGACTCAGCCTACGAGCAGTACTTC

j_call: TRBJ2-7
clone_size: NA
v_call: TRBV10-3
cdr3_length: 14
d_call: NA
cdr3_aa: CAISENQGLDEQYF
cdr3_nt: TGTGCCATCAGTGAGAATCAGGGTCTCGACGAGCAGTACTTC

j_call: TRBJ2-2
clone_size: few
v_call: TRBV24-1
cdr3_length: 14
d_call: NA
cdr3_aa: CATSGRIHTGELFF
cdr3_nt: TGTGCCACCAGTGGCCGAATACACACCGGGGAGCTGTTTTTT

j_call: TRBJ2-7
clone_size: many
v_call: TRBV7-9
cdr3_length: 12
d_call: NA
cdr3_aa: CASSANNYEQYF
cdr3_nt: TGTGCCAGCAGCGCCAACAACTACGAGCAGTACTTC

j_call: TRBJ1-1
clone_size: few
v_call: TRBV6-6
cdr3_length: 15
d_call: TRBD1
cdr3_aa: CASSHLDRGGTEAFF
cdr3_nt: TGTGCCAGCAGTCACTTGGACAGGGGGGGCACTGAAGCTTTCTTT

j_call: TRBJ2-7
clone_size: NA
v_call: TRBV27
cdr3_length: 14
d_call: TRBD1
cdr3_aa: CASSFGDSSYEQYF
cdr3_nt: TGTGCCAGCAGTTTCGGGGACAGTTCCTACGAGCAGTACTTC

j_call: TRBJ2-7
clone_size: NA
v_call: TRBV3-1
cdr3_length: 16
d_call: TRBD2
cdr3_aa: CASSHLAGGYSTAQYF
cdr3_nt: TGTGCCAGCAGCCACCTAGCGGGGGGGTACTCTACGGCGCAGTACTTC

j_call: TRBJ1-1
clone_size: many
v_call: TRBV29-1
cdr3_length: 11
d_call: NA
cdr3_aa: CSVVRSSEAFF
cdr3_nt: TGCAGCGTTGTAAGGTCGAGTGAAGCTTTCTTT

j_call: TRBJ1-2
clone_size: NA
v_call: TRBV4-1
cdr3_length: 16
d_call: NA
cdr3_aa: CASSQDGLRGNYGYTF
cdr3_nt: TGCGCCAGCAGCCAAGATGGCCTCCGAGGTAACTATGGCTACACCTTC